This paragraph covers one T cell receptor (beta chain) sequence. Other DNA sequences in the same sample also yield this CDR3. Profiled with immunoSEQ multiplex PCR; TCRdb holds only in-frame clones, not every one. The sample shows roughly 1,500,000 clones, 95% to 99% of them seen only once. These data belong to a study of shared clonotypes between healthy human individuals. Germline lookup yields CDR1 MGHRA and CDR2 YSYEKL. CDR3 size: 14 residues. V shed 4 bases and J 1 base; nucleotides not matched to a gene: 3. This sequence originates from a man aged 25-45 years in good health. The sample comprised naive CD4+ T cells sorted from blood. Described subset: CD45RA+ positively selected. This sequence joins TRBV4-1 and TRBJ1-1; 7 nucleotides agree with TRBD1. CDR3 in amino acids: CASSRTGGNTEAFF. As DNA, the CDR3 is TGCGCCAGCAGCCGGACAGGCGGGAACACTGAAGCTTTCTTT.